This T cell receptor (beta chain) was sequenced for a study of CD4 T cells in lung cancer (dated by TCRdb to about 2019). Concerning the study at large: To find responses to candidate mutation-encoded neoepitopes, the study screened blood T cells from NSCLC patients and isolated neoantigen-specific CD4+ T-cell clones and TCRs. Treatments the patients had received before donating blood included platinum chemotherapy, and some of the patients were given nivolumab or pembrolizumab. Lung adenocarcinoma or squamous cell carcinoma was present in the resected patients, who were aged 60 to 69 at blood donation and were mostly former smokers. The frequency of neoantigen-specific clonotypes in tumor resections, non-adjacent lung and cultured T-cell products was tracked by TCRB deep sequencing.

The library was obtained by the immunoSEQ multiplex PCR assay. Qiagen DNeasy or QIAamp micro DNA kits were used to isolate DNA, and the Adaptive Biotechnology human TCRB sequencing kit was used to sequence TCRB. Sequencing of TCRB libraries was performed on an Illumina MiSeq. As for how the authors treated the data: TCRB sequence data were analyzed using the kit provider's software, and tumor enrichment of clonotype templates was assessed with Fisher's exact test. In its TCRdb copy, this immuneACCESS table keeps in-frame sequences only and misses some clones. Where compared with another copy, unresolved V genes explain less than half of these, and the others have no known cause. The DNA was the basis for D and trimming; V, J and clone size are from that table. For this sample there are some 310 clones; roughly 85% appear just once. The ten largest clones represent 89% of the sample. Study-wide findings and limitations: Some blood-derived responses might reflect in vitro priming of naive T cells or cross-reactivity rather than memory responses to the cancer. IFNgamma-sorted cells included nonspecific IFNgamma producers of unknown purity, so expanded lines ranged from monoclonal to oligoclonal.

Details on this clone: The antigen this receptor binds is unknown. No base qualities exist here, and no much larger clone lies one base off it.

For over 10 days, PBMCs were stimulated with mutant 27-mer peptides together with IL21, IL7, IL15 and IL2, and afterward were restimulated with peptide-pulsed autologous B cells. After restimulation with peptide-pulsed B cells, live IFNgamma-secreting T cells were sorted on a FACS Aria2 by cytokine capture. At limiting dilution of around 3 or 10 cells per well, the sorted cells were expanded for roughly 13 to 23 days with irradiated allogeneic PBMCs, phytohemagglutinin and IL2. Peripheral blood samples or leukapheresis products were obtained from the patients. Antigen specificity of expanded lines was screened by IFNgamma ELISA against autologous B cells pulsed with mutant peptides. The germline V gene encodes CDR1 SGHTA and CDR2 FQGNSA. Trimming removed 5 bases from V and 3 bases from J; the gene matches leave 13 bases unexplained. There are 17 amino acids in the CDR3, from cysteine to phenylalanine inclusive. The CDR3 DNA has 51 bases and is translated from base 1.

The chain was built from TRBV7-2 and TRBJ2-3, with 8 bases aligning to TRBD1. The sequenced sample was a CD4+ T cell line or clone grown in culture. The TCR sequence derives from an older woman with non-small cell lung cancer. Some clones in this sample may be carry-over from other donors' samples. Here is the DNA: TGTGCCAGCAGCCCGTGGACAGGGACATCCTTAACAGATACGCAGTATTTT. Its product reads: CASSPWTGTSLTDTQYF.